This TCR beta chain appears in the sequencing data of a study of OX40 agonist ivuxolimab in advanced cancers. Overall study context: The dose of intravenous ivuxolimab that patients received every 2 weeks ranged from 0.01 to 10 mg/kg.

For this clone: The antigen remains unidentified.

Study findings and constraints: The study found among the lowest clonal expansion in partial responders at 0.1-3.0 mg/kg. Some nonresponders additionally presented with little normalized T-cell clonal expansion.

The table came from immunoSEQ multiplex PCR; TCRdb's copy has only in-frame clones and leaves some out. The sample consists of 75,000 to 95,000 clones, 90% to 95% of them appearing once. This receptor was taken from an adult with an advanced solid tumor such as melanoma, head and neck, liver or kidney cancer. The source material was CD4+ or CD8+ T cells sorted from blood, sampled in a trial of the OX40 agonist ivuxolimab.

CDR3 loop: CAWIQRTDTQYF. The DNA of the CDR3 is TGTGCCTGGATTCAACGCACAGATACGCAGTATTTT. The chain recombines TRBV30 with TRBJ2-3; D not certain. The germline CDR1 and CDR2 sequences are GTSNPN and SVGIG (reference sequence). The CDR3 loop spans 12 amino acids. The germline V and J ends were trimmed by 4 bases and 1 base, with 6 bases remaining between them.